The 17 T cell receptor beta chains in this list originate from one sample, sequenced in a study of cytomegalovirus exposure and HLA in healthy donors. Primers for the PCR totalled 60 Vbeta and 13 Jbeta. Measured with immunoSEQ multiplex PCR; TCRdb has only the in-frame clones, and not every one. The sample consists of some 110,000 clones, around 15% of them appearing once. Material: PBMCs. The origin of the receptors is a female donor in good health and CMV-seronegative.

A few counts support this clone. J is TRBJ2-5 and V is TRBV2; 9 bases fit TRBD1. The trim removed 4 bases at V and 5 bases at J, leaving 11 bases unmatched. This CDR3 comprises 16 residues. Germline V gene lookup returns CDR1 SNHLY and CDR2 FYNNEI. DNA for the CDR3: TGTGCCAGCAGTGTTAGGTCCGGGACAGGGAGTGAGACCCAGTACTTC. This codes for CASSVRSGTGSETQYF.

Only a few counts were recorded for this clone. This chain links TRBV27 with TRBJ2-5; 10 bases agree with TRBD2. The CDR3 has 17 amino acids. The V gene's germline CDR1 is MNHEY and CDR2 SMNVEV (reference sequence). The trim removed 6 bases at V and 3 bases at J, leaving 13 bases unmatched. The CDR3 nucleotides read TGTGCCAGCAGAATGTGGACTAGCGGTCCTTTCGAAGAGACCCAGTACTTC. This gives the protein CASRMWTSGPFEETQYF.

The chain has TRBV27 and TRBJ2-3; 7 bases map to TRBD1. J lost 0 bases, V lost 2 bases, and 8 bases had no gene match. The germline CDR1 and CDR2 sequences are MNHEY and SMNVEV (reference sequence). This CDR3 comprises 17 residues. CDR3 sequence: CASSLGAPDRSTDTQYF. As DNA, the CDR3 is TGTGCCAGCAGTTTAGGCGCTCCGGACAGGAGCACAGATACGCAGTATTTT.

This sequence joins TRBV6-5 and TRBJ1-2; D might be TRBD1 (6 bases). From germline, CDR1 is MNHEY and CDR2 SVGAGI. V lost 5 bases, J lost 7 bases, and 20 bases lay in between. The CDR3 totals 15 residues. The CDR3 sequence is CASSQVSGAPSGYTF. The DNA of the CDR3 is TGTGCCAGCAGTCAAGTTTCAGGGGCCCCCTCTGGCTACACCTTC.

This rearrangement joins TRBV5-1 to TRBJ2-7; D not certain. Trimming took off 5 bases at V and 2 bases at J, with 11 bases between the two ends. The germline V gene encodes CDR1 SGHRS and CDR2 YFSETQ. This CDR3 has 13 amino acids. This CDR3 is CASRSEGAYEQYF. CDR3 sequence (DNA): TGCGCCAGCAGGAGTGAAGGAGCCTACGAGCAGTACTTC.

The V gene is TRBV5-1, the J gene TRBJ2-2; D is ambiguous. CDR1 is SGHRS, CDR2 YFSETQ, per germline. The CDR3 is 16 amino acids. Trimming shortened V by 2 bases and J by 5 bases, and 16 bases separated the two germline ends. The CDR3 is CASSFFAAAGTGELFF. Here the CDR3 DNA reads TGCGCCAGCAGCTTCTTTGCGGCCGCCGGGACCGGGGAGCTGTTTTTT.

The sample holds a few counts of this clone. The rearrangement uses TRBV6-1 and TRBJ1-4; D remains ambiguous. CDR1 is MNHNS, CDR2 SASEGT, per germline. V gave up 3 bases and J gave up 5 bases, with 19 bases separating them. This CDR3 has 17 amino acids. The CDR3 here is CASSEIPNLSRNEKLFF. The CDR3 DNA follows: TGTGCCAGCAGTGAGATCCCGAACTTGTCGCGGAATGAAAAACTGTTTTTT.

V and J are TRBV5-4 and TRBJ1-2; 11 bases map to TRBD1. Germline-derived CDR1 and CDR2 are SGHNT and YYREEE (reference sequence). The CDR3 has 15 residues. The ends lost 4 bases at V and 3 bases at J; junction bases unmatched: 5. CDR3 bases: TGTGCCAGCAGCGGGCCGGGACAGGGGGACTATGGCTACACCTTC. It codes for CASSGPGQGDYGYTF. Using reference TRBV5-4 and TRBJ1-2 for the parts outside the CDR3, the full variable domain is ETGVTQSPTHLIKTRGQQVTLRCSSQSGHNTVSWYQQALGQGPQFIFQYYREEENGRGNFPPRFSGLQFPNYSSELNVNALELDDSALYLCASSGPGQGDYGYTFGSGTRLTVV.

This clone was detected a few times. J is TRBJ2-7 and V is TRBV10-3, with TRBD2 matching over 7 bases. This CDR3 contains 15 residues. Germline V gives CDR1 ENHRY, CDR2 SYGVKD. V gave up 2 bases and J gave up 3 bases; unmatched junction bases: 7. In DNA form, the CDR3 reads TGTGCCATCAGTGAGCCTCAGCGGGGCTACTACGAGCAGTACTTC. Translated, it gives CAISEPQRGYYEQYF.

In this sample, this clone turned up a few times. The chain uses TRBV7-9 and TRBJ2-7, with D possibly being TRBD2 (5 bases). This CDR3 has 14 amino acids. Germline V CDR1 and CDR2: SEHNR, FQNEAQ (reference sequence). With 1 base removed from V and 0 bases from J, the gap between germline ends came to 7 bases. The CDR3 DNA sequence: TGTGCCAGCAGCTTAGTCGGGGACTCCTACGAGCAGTACTTC. Its protein is CASSLVGDSYEQYF.

J is TRBJ2-7 and V is TRBV7-8; TRBD1 might be the D (6 bases). CDR3 length: 13 residues. Germline V gene lookup returns CDR1 SGHVS and CDR2 FQNEAQ. With 4 bases removed from V and 2 bases from J, the gap between germline ends came to 9 bases. As DNA, the CDR3 is TGTGCCAGCAGCTCGCGGACAGCCTACGAGCAGTACTTC. It encodes CASSSRTAYEQYF.

V and J are TRBV9 and TRBJ2-1, with 14 bases matching TRBD2. The junction had 6 bases not matched to a gene; V was cut back by 3 bases and J by 4 bases. Germline lookup yields CDR1 SGDLS and CDR2 YYNGEE. This CDR3 contains 17 residues. The CDR3 reads CASSAPTSGGEYNEQFF. Here the CDR3 DNA reads TGTGCCAGCAGCGCCCCGACTAGCGGGGGGGAGTACAATGAGCAGTTCTTC. Full variable domain (missing parts from reference TRBV9 and TRBJ2-1): DSGVTQTPKHLITATGQRVTLRCSPRSGDLSVYWYQQSLDQGLQFLIQYYNGEERAKGNILERFSAQQFPDLHSELNLSSLELGDSALYFCASSAPTSGGEYNEQFFGPGTRLTVL.

This clone showed up just a few times. V is TRBV13 and J is TRBJ2-5; 12 bases agree with TRBD2. With V trimmed by 4 bases and J by 5 bases, 8 bases remained unmatched. From germline, CDR1 is PRHDT and CDR2 FYEKMQ (reference sequence). The CDR3 loop spans 16 amino acids. The CDR3 nucleotides are TGTGCCAGCAGCTCACCGACTAGCGGGAGACGTGAGACCCAGTACTTC. Its protein product is CASSSPTSGRRETQYF.

V gene TRBV2 combines with J gene TRBJ2-2, with a weak D call TRBD1 (6 bases). V was pared by 5 bases and J by 4 bases, with 14 bases between. This CDR3 has 15 amino acids. From germline, CDR1 is SNHLY and CDR2 FYNNEI. The CDR3, as DNA: TGTGCCAGCAGTCAGGGGCGGGCCGCCACCGGGGAGCTGTTTTTT. Translation gives CASSQGRAATGELFF.

The CDR3 DNA sequence: TGTGCCAGCTCACCACCGTCAGGGGCCCGGGAGACCCAGTACTTC. Protein: CASSPPSGARETQYF. The chain employs TRBV18 and TRBJ2-5, with D possibly matching TRBD1 (6 bases). V lost 0 bases and J 5 bases, leaving 13 bases between the germline ends. Germline CDR1 KGHSH, CDR2 LQKENI. The CDR3 loop spans 15 amino acids.

For the CDR3, the DNA is TGTGCCAGCAGTCAGACTAGCGGGAGGGCCGGGGACATTCAGTACTTC. This encodes CASSQTSGRAGDIQYF. V gene TRBV2 combines with J gene TRBJ2-4, with 14 bases aligning to TRBD2. V lost 5 bases to trimming and J lost 8 bases; unmatched junction nucleotides: 8. The CDR3 covers 16 residues. Germline lookup yields CDR1 SNHLY and CDR2 FYNNEI. The complete variable domain, with remaining parts taken from reference TRBV2 and TRBJ2-4, reads EPEVTQTPSHQVTQMGQEVILRCVPISNHLYFYWYRQILGQKVEFLVSFYNNEISEKSEIFDDQFSVERPDGSNFTLKIRSTKLEDSAMYFCASSQTSGRAGDIQYFGAGTRLSVL.

This chain uses TRBV11-2 with TRBJ1-5, with 7 positions matching TRBD1. This CDR3 contains 15 residues. Germline V gene data show CDR1 as SGHAT and CDR2 as FQNNGV. The J segment lost 2 bases and the V segment lost 5 bases, leaving 6 bases of the junction unmatched. The CDR3 loop reads CASSAGTEGNQPQHF. The CDR3 bases are TGTGCCAGCAGCGCCGGGACAGAGGGCAATCAGCCCCAGCATTTT.